The count of the clone carrying this TCR beta chain is one. Using immunoSEQ multiplex PCR, the repertoire was profiled, and TCRdb retains in-frame clones only, with some absent. This sample yields about 15,000 clones, of which approximately 81% are seen a single time; 4.6% belongs to the top ten. CDR1 KGHSH and CDR2 LQKENI come from the germline V gene. The CDR3 totals 15 residues. V lost 3 bases to trimming and J lost 5 bases; unmatched junction nucleotides: 4. This sample was taken from a study of blood T cell dynamics during melanoma immunotherapy. As to time point: pre-treatment baseline. The TCR comes from a human donor with melanoma. The source material was blood, sampled from a patient treated with checkpoint blockade. The chain links TRBV18 to TRBJ2-1; TRBD2 matches 10 bases. CDR3 amino acids: CASSPTSGRNNEQFF. CDR3 nucleotides: TGTGCCAGCTCACCGACTAGCGGGCGAAACAATGAGCAGTTCTTC. The complete variable domain, with remaining parts taken from reference TRBV18 and TRBJ2-1, reads NAGVMQNPRHLVRRRGQEARLRCSPMKGHSHVYWYRQLPEEGLKFMVYLQKENIIDESGMPKERFSAEFPKEGPSILRIQQVVRGDSAAYFCASSPTSGRNNEQFFGPGTRLTVL.